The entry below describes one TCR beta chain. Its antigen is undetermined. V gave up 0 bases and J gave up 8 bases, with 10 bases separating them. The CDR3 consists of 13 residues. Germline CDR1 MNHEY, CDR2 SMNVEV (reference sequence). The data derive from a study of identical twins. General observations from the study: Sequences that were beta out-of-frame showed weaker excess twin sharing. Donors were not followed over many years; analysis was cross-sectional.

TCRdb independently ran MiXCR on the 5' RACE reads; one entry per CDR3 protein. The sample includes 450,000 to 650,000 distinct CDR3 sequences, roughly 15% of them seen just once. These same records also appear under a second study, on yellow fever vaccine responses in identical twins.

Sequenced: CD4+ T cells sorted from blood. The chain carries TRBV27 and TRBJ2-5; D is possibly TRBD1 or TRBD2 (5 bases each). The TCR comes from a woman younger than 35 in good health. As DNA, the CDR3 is TGTGCCAGCAGTTTATCTAGGGACCGCACCCAGTACTTC. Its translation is CASSLSRDRTQYF.